The 8 T cell receptor beta chains below come from one sample, sequenced in a study of regulatory T cells in long-lasting Graves disease. Stated time point: newly diagnosed GD, antithyroid drugs for less than 3 months. After RNA was extracted from PBMCs, the TCR library was made from it. The TCR beta library used iRepertoire HTBI primers with Arm-PCR amplification of CDR3. Each CDR3 protein gets one entry after TCRdb re-called the multiplex PCR reads with MiXCR. The sample has more than 300,000 distinct CDR3 sequences; 15% to 17% are singletons. The starting material was peripheral blood mononuclear cells (PBMCs), obtained at new diagnosis, from a patient treated with antithyroid drugs. The receptors here all came from a female donor with Graves disease.

This clonotype was counted at least ten times. V usage is TRBV20-1 and J usage is TRBJ2-6; 11 bases are shared with TRBD2. The germline V gene encodes CDR1 DFQATT and CDR2 SNEGSKA (reference sequence). The CDR3 runs 20 residues. J gave up 0 bases and V 1 base, and 11 bases lay outside the gene matches. The CDR3 bases are TGCAGTGCTAGAGTTTATGGCGGTAGCGGGAGGGCCTCTGGGGCCAACGTCCTGACTTTC. Translation: CSARVYGGSGRASGANVLTF.

Note on this clonotype: The junction shows a germline mismatch at one end, possibly a read error. The gene calls are TRBV11-2 and TRBJ2-7; 9 bases map to TRBD1. Germline CDR1 reads SGHAT; CDR2 reads FQNNGV. The CDR3 is made up of 15 amino acids. CDR3 sequence reads: CASSLDPGQGYEQYF. The CDR3 region has the DNA TGTGCCAGCAGTTTAGACCCGGGACAGGGCTACGAGCAGTACTTC.

Of note for this clonotype: It may be a read error: a sequence one base away is much more abundant. The chain couples TRBV7-2 to TRBJ2-7, with D hard to call. The CDR3 contains 15 residues. Germline V CDR1 and CDR2: SGHTA, FQGNSA. The CDR3 DNA is TGTGCCAGCAGCAAGGATAGCTACACCTCCTGCGAGCAGTACTTC. Translating gives CASSKDSYTSCEQYF.

Many counts were recorded for this clonotype. The chain joins TRBV2 to TRBJ2-1, with 8 bases identical to TRBD1. The V gene's germline CDR1 is SNHLY and CDR2 FYNNEI. The length of the CDR3 is 16 residues. With V trimmed by 2 bases and J by 10 bases, 13 bases remained unmatched. The CDR3 DNA is TGTGCCAGCAGTGAAAGTGGACAGGGAATGTTCCGAGAGCAGTTCTTC. Translation gives CASSESGQGMFREQFF.

This rearrangement joins TRBV10-3 to TRBJ1-2, with TRBD1 matching 10 bases. The CDR3 spans 16 residues. Germline trimming cut 5 bases from V and 4 bases from J; bases unmatched to any gene: 10. The germline CDR1 and CDR2 sequences are ENHRY and SYGVKD. DNA for the CDR3: TGTGCCATCAGTCCCGGGACAGGGGAACGAGCCTATGGCTACACCTTC. As protein: CAISPGTGERAYGYTF.

The gene calls are TRBV7-8 and TRBJ2-4, with D possibly matching TRBD1 (6 bases). This CDR3 spans 12 amino acids. Trimming stripped 4 bases from V and 6 bases from J, with 7 bases between. CDR1 is SGHVS, CDR2 FQNEAQ, per germline. In DNA form, the CDR3 reads TGTGCCAGCAGCTCGGACAGAAACATTCAGTACTTC. It yields the protein CASSSDRNIQYF.

This clonotype appeared a few times. The chain is built from TRBV7-3 and TRBJ2-7; no firm D call. This CDR3 contains 13 residues. Trimming removed 1 base from V and 7 bases from J, with 11 bases in between. Germline-derived CDR1 and CDR2 are SGHTA and FQGTGA. Here the CDR3 DNA reads TGTGCCAGCAGCTTAAGAATGGCTGGGGAGCAGTACTTC. This codes for CASSLRMAGEQYF.

This clonotype showed up many times. V and J are TRBV4-1 and TRBJ1-1; D is ambiguous. V shed 3 bases and J shed 0 bases, with 11 bases lying between them. The germline gives CDR1 MGHRA, CDR2 YSYEKL. This CDR3 is 15 amino acids long. The CDR3 is CASSQGGAMNTEAFF. In DNA, the CDR3 is TGCGCCAGCAGCCAGGGTGGAGCAATGAACACTGAAGCTTTCTTT.